Given below is one T cell receptor (beta chain) in context. This clonotype was found many times. Which antigen it targets is not known. Nothing much larger sits one base from this clone, and base qualities are not available. Set within a cohort of healthcare workers in London, UK, this nested case-control study involved weekly PCR testing of nasopharyngeal swabs along with blood sampling. Healthcare workers were recruited during the week of the UK lockdown, between 23 and 31 March 2020, and followed weekly for up to 16 weeks. The source of the sample is a study of early T cells in non-severe SARS-CoV-2 infection (dated by TCRdb to the early 2020s). Looking at the study overall: Because TCR sequencing relied on bulk RNA taken from unsorted whole blood, pairing of alpha and beta chains was not possible. The investigation overall reported the following: VDJdb matching was skewed toward anti-spike CD8 responses and likely underestimated virus-specific expansions by missing private and CD4 specificities.

The method was 5' RACE. Sequencing took place on a NextSeq 500. In the TCR library protocol, unique molecular identifiers were attached to individual cDNA molecules to correct for PCR bias and sequencing error. Both TCR alpha and beta chains were sequenced, and tight co-correlation was observed between alpha and beta sequence abundances in each sample. As for the authors' bioinformatics: V gene, J gene and CDR3 annotation of TCR sequences was performed with Decombinator V4. Expanded TCRs were defined as changing significantly between any two time points under a Poisson model with p below 0.0001. Abundances of TCRs were expressed as counts per million after normalisation to the total number of TCRs sequenced in each sample. TRAV1-2 paired with TRAJ12, TRAJ20 or TRAJ33 defined MAIT TCRs, while TRAV10 paired with TRAJ18 defined iNKT TCRs. VDJdb, accessed 1 November 2021, was searched for CMV, EBV and SARS-CoV-2 annotated TCRs, excluding TCRs annotated for multiple antigens. TCRdb cleaned the public reads at Q25 with fastp, built clones with MiXCR and kept in-frame beta chains. Each CDR3 protein gets just one entry, which takes the most common genes and DNA from the rows behind it. These V and J calls originate from TCRdb's pipeline instead of the authors' own analysis. The sample profile shows roughly 50,000 distinct CDR3 sequences; over 5% of them were found once. Jointly, the top ten make up roughly 4.7% of the sample.

Including cysteine and phenylalanine, the CDR3 has 16 amino acids. Solely the CDR3 DNA is kept, with 48 bases framed from the first base. At the junction V is shortened by 7 bases and J by 0 bases, with 16 bases in between. From a lookup of the germline V gene (reference sequence), CDR1 and CDR2 are LNHDA and SQIVND. The sequence was collected from an adult who was a healthcare worker with PCR-confirmed SARS-CoV-2 infection or an uninfected control (not recorded which). The chain joins TRBV19 to TRBJ2-4; the D region possibly corresponds to TRBD2 (6 bases align). Sequencing was done on a sample of whole blood. The CDR3 protein sequence reads: CASTVGWRGAKNIQYF. Read as DNA, the sequence is TGTGCCAGTACCGTAGGGTGGAGGGGAGCCAAAAACATTCAGTACTTC.